This T cell receptor beta chain emerged from a study of CD8 T cells in ankylosing spondylitis. TCRdb re-analysed the 5' RACE reads in MiXCR, keeping a single row per CDR3 protein. The sample includes around 890,000 distinct CDR3 sequences, 10% to 15% seen only once; the top ten take 0.51%. This clonotype was counted only a few times. Its matching antigen is unknown. Regarding the study as a whole: One TCR beta motif, made up of roughly 8 highly homologous variants, appeared characteristic of ankylosing spondylitis blood.

Material: blood, either unsorted or a sorted T cell fraction (not recorded which). This receptor was obtained from a male donor with ankylosing spondylitis.

CDR3 in amino acids: CASSGGFYNEQFF. DNA for the CDR3: TGTGCCAGCTCCGGGGGTTTTTACAATGAGCAGTTCTTC. The genes are TRBV9 and TRBJ2-1; TRBD2 might be the D (6 bases). The V end was cut by 7 bases, the J end by 4 bases, with 12 bases between. CDR3 size: 13 residues. Germline assignment: CDR1 SGDLS and CDR2 YYNGEE.